This T cell receptor (beta chain) is drawn from a study of T cells in women clearing cervical HPV infection. Study-wide context: Controls were women whose single incident HPV16 infection cleared within 12 months without precancer or cancer. Broader study findings: Effector/memory and HPV-specific T cells were not isolated, and association timing is unknown.

This table comes from immunoSEQ multiplex PCR, and its TCRdb copy is limited to in-frame clones, with some not included. The sample spans tens of thousands of clones; the ten largest clones claim 12%. Dot-blot hybridization genotyped cervical HPV amplified with MY09/MY11 PCR. A remark on this clone: Its cognate antigen is unknown. With the read ending 3 residues before the CDR3 end, the germline J gene is used to fill in that end.

Germline V gives CDR1 KGHSH, CDR2 LQKENI. V dropped 2 bases and J dropped 0 bases, with 11 bases sitting between them. The CDR3 has 17 residues. This sequence originates from a woman aged 18 to 75 with a cervical HPV16 infection that either progressed to CIN3+ or cleared (not recorded which). What was sequenced was blood buffy coat. The rearrangement uses TRBV18 and TRBJ2-6, with a possible D match to TRBD1 (8 bases). The covered CDR3 bases are TGTGCCAGCTCACCATACAGGGGGGGCTCTGGGGCCAACGTC. Protein: CASSPYRGGSGANV. The whole CDR3 protein reads CASSPYRGGSGANVLTF.